This T cell receptor (beta chain) is drawn from a study of cytomegalovirus exposure and HLA in healthy donors. Germline V gives CDR1 ENHRY, CDR2 SYGVKD. V shed 10 bases and J 2 bases; nucleotides not matched to a gene: 7. This CDR3 is 13 amino acids long. General study results and limits: According to the study, roughly 160 TCR beta chains were cytomegalovirus-associated.

PCR employed 60 Vbeta and 13 Jbeta primers. Clones were read by immunoSEQ multiplex PCR, and TCRdb kept only the in-frame ones, dropping some. The sample lists 130,000 or so clones, roughly 80% occurring once. Comment on this clone: What it binds is unknown.

The material sequenced was PBMCs. The gene calls are TRBV10-3 and TRBJ2-7; TRBD1 agrees at 8 bases. The TCR comes from a man between 35 and 55 years old in good health and CMV-seronegative. Here the CDR3 DNA reads TGTGCCACCGAAACGGACAGGGCCTACGAGCAGTACTTC. Translated: CATETDRAYEQYF.